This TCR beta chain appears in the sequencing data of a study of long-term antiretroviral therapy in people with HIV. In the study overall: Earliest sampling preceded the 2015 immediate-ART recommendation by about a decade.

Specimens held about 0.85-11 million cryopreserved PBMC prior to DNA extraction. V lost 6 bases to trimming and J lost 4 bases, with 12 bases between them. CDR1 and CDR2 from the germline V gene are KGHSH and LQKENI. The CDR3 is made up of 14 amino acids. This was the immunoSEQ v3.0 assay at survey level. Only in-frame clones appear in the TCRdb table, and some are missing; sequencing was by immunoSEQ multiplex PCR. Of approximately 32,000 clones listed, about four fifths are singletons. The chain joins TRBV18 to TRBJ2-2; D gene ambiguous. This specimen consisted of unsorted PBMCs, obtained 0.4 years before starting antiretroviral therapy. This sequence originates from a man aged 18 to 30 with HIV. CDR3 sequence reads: CASSLAESTGELFF. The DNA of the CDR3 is TGTGCCAGCTCCCTCGCAGAGAGCACCGGGGAGCTGTTTTTT.